The T cell receptor (beta chain) under discussion was sequenced for a study of cytomegalovirus exposure and HLA in healthy donors. Primers: 60 Vbeta forward and 13 Jbeta reverse. Profiling relied on immunoSEQ multiplex PCR, and the TCRdb table lists in-frame clones only, not all of them. The table has hundreds of thousands of clones, 80% to 90% seen once. The source of this sequence is a woman in her late teens or twenties in good health and CMV-seronegative. The specimen sequenced was PBMCs.

The CDR3 region has the DNA TGTGCCAGTAGTATAGAAGCCCCCGGGACAGTTAAGTACGAGCAGTACTTC. Protein sequence: CASSIEAPGTVKYEQYF. This rearrangement joins TRBV19 to TRBJ2-7, with 7 bases that match TRBD1. This CDR3 spans 17 amino acids. The V segment lost 0 bases and the J segment 4 bases; nucleotides outside the gene matches: 12. Per germline, CDR1 LNHDA and CDR2 SQIVND (reference sequence).